This T cell receptor beta chain was identified during a study of T-cell memory formation after mild COVID-19. A single record per CDR3 protein comes from TCRdb applying MiXCR to the 5' RACE reads. The sample has roughly 250,000 distinct CDR3 sequences, over 15% seen once. At least ten counts were recorded for this clonotype. Its antigen remains unidentified. Germline CDR1 SGHTA, CDR2 FQGNSA. Trimming removed 1 base at V and 8 bases at J, with 18 bases between. This CDR3 region has 15 residues. Study results and caveats: Day 37-peaking second-wave clones had unconfirmed SARS-CoV-2 specificity.

This chain joins TRBV7-2 and TRBJ2-7; TRBD1 is a possible D gene (5 bases). Sequencing was performed on PBMCs or a T cell subset sorted from them (not recorded which). The clonotype was recovered from a man younger than 30 who had mild COVID-19 (a few samples of this study predate the infection). Cell type and time point are not known. In DNA, the CDR3 is TGTGCCAGCAGCTTAGGCTCCGGACACGCCCCAAAGCAGTACTTC. Residues: CASSLGSGHAPKQYF. Looking up the rest from reference TRBV7-2 and TRBJ2-7 gives the full variable domain: GAGVSQSPSNKVTEKGKDVELRCDPISGHTALYWYRQSLGQGLEFLIYFQGNSAPDKSGLPSDRFSAERTGGSVSTLTIQRTQQEDSAVYLCASSLGSGHAPKQYFGPGTRLTVT.